Listed below are T cell receptor beta chains from one sample, sequenced in a study of beta chain features in type 1 diabetes. The assay was immunoSEQ multiplex PCR, and TCRdb's table has in-frame clones only and misses some. The sample holds around 430,000 clones, approximately 30% seen once. Sequencing input: naive CD4+ T cells from blood. Receptor source: a man aged 18 to 29 in good health. CDR3s include the opening cysteine and the closing phenylalanine or tryptophan. A D gene is named only where the DNA matches it firmly. A row's size may be missing; if present it is once, few, many or a size class.

v_call,d_call,j_call,clone_size,cdr3_length,cdr3_nt,cdr3_aa
TRBV4-2,.,TRBJ2-7,.,15,TGTGCCAGCAGCCAAGATCGGACTGAGGCCTACGAGCAGTACTTC,CASSQDRTEAYEQYF
TRBV25-1,TRBD1,TRBJ1-2,few,14,TGTGCCAGCAGGGGGACAGGGGGTGCCTATGGCTACACCTTC,CASRGTGGAYGYTF
TRBV29-1,TRBD2,TRBJ2-3,.,16,TGCAGCGTTGATTCCCTAGCGGAACCGATTCCTAATACGCAGTATTTT,CSVDSLAEPIPNTQYF
TRBV30,.,TRBJ2-1,.,12,TGTGCCTGGAAGGACAGTTACAATGAGCAGTTCTTC,CAWKDSYNEQFF
TRBV6-5,.,TRBJ2-5,few,13,TGTGCCAGCAGTTCTTCCCTAGAAGAGACCCAGTACTTC,CASSSSLEETQYF
TRBV5-4,.,TRBJ2-1,few,14,TGTGCCTTCTCAGAGCCAGCGGGCTACAATGAGCAGTTCTTC,CAFSEPAGYNEQFF
TRBV5-4,TRBD1,TRBJ2-7,once,14,TGTGCCAGCAGCGACGCGACAGGGGCCTACGAGCAGTACTTC,CASSDATGAYEQYF
TRBV25-1,.,TRBJ1-4,.,14,TGTGCCAGCAGTGAGACAAGGGATAATGAAAAACTGTTTTTT,CASSETRDNEKLFF
TRBV5-4,TRBD2,TRBJ2-2,few,18,TGTGCCAGCAGCTCCGGGACAGGACTAGCGGGAGGCACCGGGGAGCTGTTTTTT,CASSSGTGLAGGTGELFF
TRBV29-1,TRBD1,TRBJ2-7,few,12,TGCAGCGTTGGGGACAGGGGGCGTGAGCAGTACTTC,CSVGDRGREQYF
TRBV27,TRBD2,TRBJ2-3,.,15,TGTGCCAGCAGTTTATGGACTAGCGGGAGTAATACGCAGTATTTT,CASSLWTSGSNTQYF
TRBV4-3,.,TRBJ2-1,few,15,TGCGCCAGCAGCCAGGAAGGACGGACCTACAATGAGCAGTTCTTC,CASSQEGRTYNEQFF
TRBV5-1,TRBD1,TRBJ2-4,few,16,TGCGCCAGCAGCCCAATACAGGGGACGGCCAAAAACATTCAGTACTTC,CASSPIQGTAKNIQYF
TRBV25-1,.,TRBJ1-1,.,13,TGTGCCAGCAGTACACCTCTGAACACTGAAGCTTTCTTT,CASSTPLNTEAFF
TRBV6-6,.,TRBJ2-5,.,15,TGTGCCAGCAGTTACTCGAGTCGAGGCGGGGAGACCCAGTACTTC,CASSYSSRGGETQYF
TRBV10-3,.,TRBJ1-4,.,12,TGTGCCATCAGTCCGGAGTCTGAAAAACTGTTTTTT,CAISPESEKLFF
TRBV4-1,TRBD2,TRBJ2-1,.,14,TGCGCCAGCAGCCAGGGGGAGGGCTACAATGAGCAGTTCTTC,CASSQGEGYNEQFF
TRBV30,.,TRBJ2-5,.,13,TGTGCCTGGGAAGAGGGGTTCCAAGAGACCCAGTACTTC,CAWEEGFQETQYF
TRBV7-2,.,TRBJ2-6,.,16,TGTGCCAGCAGCACGCGACCGCTGCCTGGGGCCAACGTCCTGACTTTC,CASSTRPLPGANVLTF
TRBV10-3,.,TRBJ1-2,few,13,TGTGCCATCAGTGAGACGAGCAGGGCCGGCTACACCTTC,CAISETSRAGYTF
TRBV30,TRBD1,TRBJ2-7,once,14,TGTGCCTGGACCAAGGACAGGGGAAGTTACGAGCAGTACTTC,CAWTKDRGSYEQYF
TRBV29-1,.,TRBJ2-1,few,16,TGCAGCGTCCTACTCCTTATAGGCCTCTTGGACAATGAGCAGTTCTTC,CSVLLLIGLLDNEQFF
TRBV7-9,.,TRBJ2-5,.,14,TGTGCCAGCAGCTTGAGAGACACCGAAGAGACCCAGTACTTC,CASSLRDTEETQYF
TRBV7-2,TRBD2,TRBJ2-1,few,15,TGTGCCAGCAGCTTGGTTGCGGGAGGTAACAATGAGCAGTTCTTC,CASSLVAGGNNEQFF
TRBV19,.,TRBJ2-1,few,14,TGTGCCAGTAGTCCGATGTCCTCTTACAATGAGCAGTTCTTC,CASSPMSSYNEQFF
TRBV29-1,TRBD2,TRBJ2-3,.,18,TGCAGCGTTGAAAGGCTAGCGGGAGGGCCAAATTACGCGGATACGCAGTATTTT,CSVERLAGGPNYADTQYF
TRBV19,TRBD2,TRBJ2-5,few,13,TGTGCCAGTAGTATAGGCGGGAGTGAGACCCAGTACTTC,CASSIGGSETQYF
TRBV11-2,TRBD2,TRBJ2-5,.,19,TGTGCCAGCAGCACGCGACGACTAGCGGGAGTGGGGTCAGGTGAGACCCAGTACTTC,CASSTRRLAGVGSGETQYF
TRBV12-2,.,TRBJ2-6,.,15,TGTGCAAGTCGCTTAGGCTACTCTGGGGCCAACGTCCTGACTTTC,CASRLGYSGANVLTF
TRBV30,TRBD1,TRBJ2-5,.,14,TGTGCCTGGACCTGGGACAGGGGTCAAGAGACCCAGTACTTC,CAWTWDRGQETQYF
TRBV15,.,TRBJ2-3,few,15,TGTGCCACCAGCACCGGGTGGGGCAGCACAGATACGCAGTATTTT,CATSTGWGSTDTQYF
TRBV5-1,.,TRBJ2-4,.,14,TGCGCCAGCAGCCCTGATATAGCCAAAAACATTCAGTACTTC,CASSPDIAKNIQYF
TRBV28,.,TRBJ2-2,few,17,TGTGCCAGCATTGGAATTCGGCCAGGGTGGAGCACCGGGGAGCTGTTTTTT,CASIGIRPGWSTGELFF
TRBV4-3,TRBD2,TRBJ2-3,.,16,TGCGCCAGCAGCCTGTCGAGGCGGGAGGGCCGAGATACGCAGTATTTT,CASSLSRREGRDTQYF
TRBV18,.,TRBJ2-7,few,14,TGTGCCAGCTCCCCGGCAGGGGAATCCTACGAGCAGTACTTC,CASSPAGESYEQYF
TRBV18,.,TRBJ2-3,.,16,TGTGCCAGCTCATACGTTGGGCCTACAATAGAAGATACGCAGTATTTT,CASSYVGPTIEDTQYF
TRBV11-2,.,TRBJ2-7,.,12,TGTGCCAGCAGCCGGTTCGGAGCCGAGCAGTACTTC,CASSRFGAEQYF
TRBV20-1,TRBD2,TRBJ2-7,few,11,TGCAGCCCCGGACTAGGCTACGAGCAGTACTTC,CSPGLGYEQYF
TRBV11-1,.,TRBJ2-1,few,11,TGTGCCAGCAGCTCTAGCAATGAGCAGTTCTTC,CASSSSNEQFF
TRBV29-1,.,TRBJ1-1,few,11,TGCAGCGTTGAGGTTTTCACTGAAGCTTTCTTT,CSVEVFTEAFF
TRBV7-9,.,TRBJ2-2,few,14,TGTGCCAGCAGCCCGACTAGTTTCACCGGGGAGCTGTTTTTT,CASSPTSFTGELFF
TRBV10-3,TRBD2,TRBJ2-1,few,13,TGTGCCATCACCGGGACTAGTTCCAATGAGCAGTTCTTC,CAITGTSSNEQFF
TRBV4-3,TRBD1,TRBJ1-3,.,15,TGCGCCAGCAGCCATACAGGGGGCATTGGAAACACCATATATTTT,CASSHTGGIGNTIYF
TRBV10-3,.,TRBJ2-5,few,17,TGTGCCATCAGTGAGTCGTGGGGACGTCGGGACCAAGAGACCCAGTACTTC,CAISESWGRRDQETQYF
TRBV7-9,.,TRBJ1-1,.,13,TGTGCCAGCAGTCAAACCGGGGCCGCCGGAGCTTTCTTT,CASSQTGAAGAFF
TRBV5-1,.,TRBJ2-1,.,13,TGCGCCAGCAGCTCTGAGTCCTACAATGAGCAGTTCTTC,CASSSESYNEQFF
TRBV7-2,TRBD2,TRBJ2-7,.,16,TGTGCCAGCAGCCCGCGGCCGGGACTAGCGCTCTACGAGCAGTACTTC,CASSPRPGLALYEQYF
TRBV6-1,TRBD1,TRBJ1-1,.,15,TGTGCCAGCAGTGACGGACAGGTCATGAACACTGAAGCTTTCTTT,CASSDGQVMNTEAFF
TRBV5-6,.,TRBJ2-1,.,15,TGTGCCAGCAGCTTCGGGACCCTACTGAACAATGAGCAGTTCTTC,CASSFGTLLNNEQFF
TRBV7-2,TRBD2,TRBJ2-1,.,15,TGTGCCAGCAGCTTTCGGGAGGGACTTTACAATGAGCAGTTCTTC,CASSFREGLYNEQFF
TRBV28,TRBD2,TRBJ2-1,.,15,TGTGCCAGCAACGGGGGAGGGCGGAATTACAATGAGCAGTTCTTC,CASNGGGRNYNEQFF